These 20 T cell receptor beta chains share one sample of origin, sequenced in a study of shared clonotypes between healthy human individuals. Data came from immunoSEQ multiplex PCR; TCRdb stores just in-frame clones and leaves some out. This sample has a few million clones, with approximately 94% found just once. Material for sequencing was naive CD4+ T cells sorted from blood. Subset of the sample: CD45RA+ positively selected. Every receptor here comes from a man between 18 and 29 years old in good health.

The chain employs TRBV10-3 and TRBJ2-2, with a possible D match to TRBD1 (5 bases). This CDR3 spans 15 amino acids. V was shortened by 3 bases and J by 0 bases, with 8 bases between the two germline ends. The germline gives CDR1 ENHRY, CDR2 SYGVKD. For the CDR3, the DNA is TGTGCCATCAGTGATATGACAGCGAACACCGGGGAGCTGTTTTTT. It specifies CAISDMTANTGELFF.

CDR3 nucleotide sequence: TGTGCCTGGGTCTTCGGGACAGGGGGTACCGGGGAGCTGTTTTTT. The encoded protein is CAWVFGTGGTGELFF. The V call is TRBV30, the J call TRBJ2-2; 11 nucleotides align to TRBD1. Germline V lookup: CDR1 GTSNPN, CDR2 SVGIG (reference sequence). The CDR3 sequence is 15 residues long. V gave up 5 bases and J gave up 5 bases; unmatched junction bases: 7. The entire variable domain, with the rest obtained from reference TRBV30 and TRBJ2-2, is as follows: SQTIHQWPATLVQPVGSPLSLECTVEGTSNPNLYWYRQAAGRGLQLLFYSVGIGQISSEVPQNLSASRPQDRQFILSSKKLLLSDSGFYLCAWVFGTGGTGELFFGEGSRLTVL.

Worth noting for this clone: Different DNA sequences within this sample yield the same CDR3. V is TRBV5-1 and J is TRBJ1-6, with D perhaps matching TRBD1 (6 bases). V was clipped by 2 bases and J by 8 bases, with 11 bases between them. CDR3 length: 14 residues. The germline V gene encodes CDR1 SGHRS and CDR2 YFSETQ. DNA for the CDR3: TGCGCCAGCAGCTTAGGACAGATCGATTCACCCCTCCACTTT. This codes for CASSLGQIDSPLHF. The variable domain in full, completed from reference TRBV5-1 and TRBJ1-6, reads KAGVTQTPRYLIKTRGQQVTLSCSPISGHRSVSWYQQTPGQGLQFLFEYFSETQRNKGNFPGRFSGRQFSNSRSEMNVSTLELGDSALYLCASSLGQIDSPLHFGNGTRLTVT.

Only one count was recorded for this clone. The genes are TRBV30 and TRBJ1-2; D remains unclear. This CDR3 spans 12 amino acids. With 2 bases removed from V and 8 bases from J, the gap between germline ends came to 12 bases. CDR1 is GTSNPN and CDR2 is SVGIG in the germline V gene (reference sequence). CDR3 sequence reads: CAWSPLGRGYTF. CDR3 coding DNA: TGTGCCTGGAGTCCTTTAGGGAGAGGCTACACCTTC.

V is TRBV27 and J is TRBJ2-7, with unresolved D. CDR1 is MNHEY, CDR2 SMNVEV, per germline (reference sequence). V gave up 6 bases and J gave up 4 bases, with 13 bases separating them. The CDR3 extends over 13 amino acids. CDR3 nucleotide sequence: TGTGCCAGCAGCCCAAATCTCGGGTACGAGCAGTACTTC. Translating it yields CASSPNLGYEQYF.

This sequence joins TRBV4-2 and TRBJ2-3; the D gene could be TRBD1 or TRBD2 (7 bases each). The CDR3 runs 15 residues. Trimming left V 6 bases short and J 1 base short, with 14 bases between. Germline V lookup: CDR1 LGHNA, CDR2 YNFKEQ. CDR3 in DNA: TGTGCCAGCAGGGGGGGAGGGGGCGGCACAGATACGCAGTATTTT. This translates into CASRGGGGGTDTQYF.

The CDR3: CASSFQTGGAQNSPLHF. CDR3 bases: TGTGCCAGCAGCTTTCAGACAGGGGGCGCGCAAAATTCACCCCTCCACTTT. The rearrangement uses TRBV5-6 and TRBJ1-6; 10 bases are a match to TRBD1. Germline CDR1 is SGHDT and CDR2 is YYEEEE. CDR3 length: 17 residues. The ends lost 2 bases at V and 7 bases at J; junction bases unmatched: 9.

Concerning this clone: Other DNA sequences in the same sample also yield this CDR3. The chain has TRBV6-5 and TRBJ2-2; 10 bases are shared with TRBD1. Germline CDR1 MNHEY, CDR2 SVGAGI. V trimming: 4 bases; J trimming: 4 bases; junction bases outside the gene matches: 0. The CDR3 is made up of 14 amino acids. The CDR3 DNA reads TGTGCCAGCAGTTGGGACAGGGGCACCGGGGAGCTGTTTTTT. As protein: CASSWDRGTGELFF.

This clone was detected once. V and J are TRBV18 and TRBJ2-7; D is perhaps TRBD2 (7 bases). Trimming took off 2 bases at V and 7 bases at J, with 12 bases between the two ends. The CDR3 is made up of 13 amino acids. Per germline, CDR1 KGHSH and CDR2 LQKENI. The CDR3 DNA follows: TGTGCCAGCTCACCAACAGGGACTACAGAGCAGTACTTC. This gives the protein CASSPTGTTEQYF.

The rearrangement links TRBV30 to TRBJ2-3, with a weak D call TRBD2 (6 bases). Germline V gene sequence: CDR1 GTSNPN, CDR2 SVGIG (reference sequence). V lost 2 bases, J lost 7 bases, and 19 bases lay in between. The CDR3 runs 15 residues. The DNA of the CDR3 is TGTGCCTGGAGTCCTGGGAGCGGGCCCCCTAATACGCAGTATTTT. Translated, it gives CAWSPGSGPPNTQYF.

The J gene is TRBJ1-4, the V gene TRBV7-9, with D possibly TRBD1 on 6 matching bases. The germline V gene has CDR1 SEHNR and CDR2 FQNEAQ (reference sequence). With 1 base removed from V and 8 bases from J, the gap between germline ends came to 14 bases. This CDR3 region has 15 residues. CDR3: CASSLGRDGGEKLFF. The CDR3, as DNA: TGTGCCAGCAGCTTAGGCCGGGACGGGGGCGAAAAACTGTTTTTT. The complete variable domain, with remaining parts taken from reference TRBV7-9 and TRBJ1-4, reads DTGVSQNPRHKITKRGQNVTFRCDPISEHNRLYWYRQTLGQGPEFLTYFQNEAQLEKSRLLSDRFSAERPKGSFSTLEIQRTEQGDSAMYLCASSLGRDGGEKLFFGSGTQLSVL.

The CDR3 spells CASSSALNTNEKLFF. The CDR3 nucleotides read TGTGCCAGCAGCTCCGCGTTAAACACTAATGAAAAACTGTTTTTT. The chain uses TRBV7-6 and TRBJ1-4; D call uncertain. The germline V gene encodes CDR1 SGHVS and CDR2 FNYEAQ. V was shortened by 4 bases and J by 2 bases, with 11 bases between the two germline ends. The CDR3 covers 15 residues.

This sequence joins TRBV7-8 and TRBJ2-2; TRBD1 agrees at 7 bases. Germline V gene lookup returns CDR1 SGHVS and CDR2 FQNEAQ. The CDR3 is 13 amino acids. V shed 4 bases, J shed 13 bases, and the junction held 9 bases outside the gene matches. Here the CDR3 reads CASSSDRPGGLFF. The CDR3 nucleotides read TGTGCCAGCAGCTCGGACAGGCCCGGAGGGCTGTTTTTT.

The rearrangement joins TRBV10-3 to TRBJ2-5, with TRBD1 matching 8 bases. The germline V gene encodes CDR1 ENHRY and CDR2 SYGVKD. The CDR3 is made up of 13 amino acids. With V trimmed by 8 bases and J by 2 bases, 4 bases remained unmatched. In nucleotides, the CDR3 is TGTGCCATCGGGAGACAGGGGCAAGAGACCCAGTACTTC. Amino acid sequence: CAIGRQGQETQYF.

CDR3 bases: TGCGCCAGCAGCTTGGCCCAGGGGGATAAAGGGAATGAGCAGTTCTTC. Residues: CASSLAQGDKGNEQFF. The chain is built from TRBV5-1 and TRBJ2-1; 7 bases fit TRBD1. The CDR3 covers 16 residues. Losses at the gene ends were 0 bases for V and 7 bases for J; bases not matched to a gene: 10. Germline V gene data show CDR1 as SGHRS and CDR2 as YFSETQ.

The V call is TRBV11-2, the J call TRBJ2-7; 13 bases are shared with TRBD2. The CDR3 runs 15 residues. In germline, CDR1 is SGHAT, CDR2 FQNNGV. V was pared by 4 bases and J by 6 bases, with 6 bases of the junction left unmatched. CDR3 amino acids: CASSSTSGREGEQYF. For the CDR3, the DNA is TGTGCCAGCAGCTCCACTAGCGGGAGGGAAGGCGAGCAGTACTTC.

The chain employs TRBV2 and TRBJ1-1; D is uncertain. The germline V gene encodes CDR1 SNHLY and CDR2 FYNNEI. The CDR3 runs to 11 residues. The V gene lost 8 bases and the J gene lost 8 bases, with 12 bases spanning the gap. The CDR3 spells CASSRREEAFF. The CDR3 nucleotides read TGTGCCAGCTCACGACGGGAGGAAGCTTTCTTT.

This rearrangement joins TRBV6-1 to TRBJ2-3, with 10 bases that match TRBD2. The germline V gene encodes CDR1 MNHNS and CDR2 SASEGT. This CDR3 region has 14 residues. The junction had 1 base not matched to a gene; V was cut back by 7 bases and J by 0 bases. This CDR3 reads CASKTSGSTDTQYF. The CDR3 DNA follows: TGTGCCAGCAAGACTAGCGGGAGCACAGATACGCAGTATTTT.

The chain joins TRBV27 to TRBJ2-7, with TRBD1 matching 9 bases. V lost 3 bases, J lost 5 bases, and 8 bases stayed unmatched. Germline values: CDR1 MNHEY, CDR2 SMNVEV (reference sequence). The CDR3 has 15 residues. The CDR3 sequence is CASSLFRTGEDEQYF. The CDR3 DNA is TGTGCCAGCAGTTTGTTCCGGACAGGGGAAGACGAGCAGTACTTC.

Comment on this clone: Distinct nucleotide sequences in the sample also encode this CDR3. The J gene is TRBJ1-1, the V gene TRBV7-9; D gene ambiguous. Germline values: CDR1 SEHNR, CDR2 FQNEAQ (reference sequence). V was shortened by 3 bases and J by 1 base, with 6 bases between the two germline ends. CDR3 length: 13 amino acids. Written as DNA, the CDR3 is TGTGCCAGCAGCTTCCAGGAGAACACTGAAGCTTTCTTT. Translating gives CASSFQENTEAFF.